These 24 T cell receptor beta chains share one sample of origin, sequenced in a study of blood T cell repertoires in COVID-19. Produced via immunoSEQ multiplex PCR; TCRdb's table is partial and in-frame only. The sample consists of approximately 120,000 clones, 70% to 90% of them appearing once. The sample consisted of peripheral blood. The receptors here all came from a human donor in a cohort sampled during active COVID-19.

V usage is TRBV6-4 and J usage is TRBJ2-3; D perhaps matches TRBD2 (7 bases). The V gene's germline CDR1 is MRHNA and CDR2 SNTAGT. Trimming cost V 8 bases and J 4 bases, with 16 bases left between them. The CDR3 is 14 residues long. The chain's CDR3 is CASAKGGPADTQYF. The CDR3 DNA reads as TGTGCCAGCGCGAAGGGGGGGCCCGCAGATACGCAGTATTTT.

The genes are TRBV6-1 and TRBJ1-2; D not resolved. The CDR3 is 13 residues long. Germline loops: CDR1 MNHNS, CDR2 SASEGT. V lost 3 bases and J lost 8, with 13 bases in between. The CDR3 nucleotides read TGTGCCAGCAGTGACAGTCTACTATGGGGCTACACCTTC. The encoded protein is CASSDSLLWGYTF.

This rearrangement joins TRBV5-6 to TRBJ2-3; TRBD2 matches 14 bases. The CDR3 sequence is 16 residues long. Trimming took 3 bases from V and 3 from J; bases not matched to a gene: 3. Germline CDR1 SGHDT, CDR2 YYEEEE. CDR3 in DNA: TGTGCCAGCAGCTCATGGACTAGCGGGAGGACAGATACGCAGTATTTT. As protein: CASSSWTSGRTDTQYF.

The rearrangement uses TRBV9 and TRBJ1-2; no clear D gene. Germline CDR1 SGDLS, CDR2 YYNGEE. There are 16 residues in the CDR3. The germline V and J ends were trimmed by 3 bases and 4 bases, with 19 bases remaining between them. This chain's CDR3 is CASSGSGNFDGYGYTF. In nucleotides, the CDR3 is TGTGCCAGCAGCGGTTCCGGTAATTTTGATGGCTATGGCTACACCTTC.

The CDR3 sequence: CASSLDGHQPQHF. As DNA, the CDR3 is TGCGCCAGCAGCTTGGATGGACACCAGCCCCAGCATTTT. This rearrangement joins TRBV5-1 to TRBJ1-5, with a possible D match to TRBD1 (5 bases). Trimming removed 0 bases from V and 7 bases from J, with 8 bases in between. Germline V gene lookup returns CDR1 SGHRS and CDR2 YFSETQ. This CDR3 spans 13 amino acids.

As to this clone: The conserved final phenylalanine or tryptophan is absent from the CDR3, which likely points to a read error. Because the CDR3's place on the DNA is in doubt, the DNA is left out and the CDR3 is given as listed by TCRdb. The rearrangement uses TRBV5-4 and TRBJ1-2; the table gives TRBD1 as D, unverified against the DNA. Germline V lookup: CDR1 SGHNT, CDR2 YYREEE (reference sequence). With termini counted, the CDR3 has 14 amino acids. The chain's CDR3 is CASSLAKQGKRLHL.

This chain connects TRBV6-6 to TRBJ2-7; D is perhaps TRBD2 (5 bases). V dropped 7 bases and J dropped 3 bases, with 10 bases sitting between them. Germline CDR1 and CDR2: MNHNY and SVGAGI (reference sequence). CDR3 size: 12 residues. The CDR3 reads CASTAGVYEQYF. The CDR3 DNA sequence: TGTGCCAGCACCGCGGGCGTCTACGAGCAGTACTTC.

The chain combines TRBV4-3 with TRBJ1-2; D may be TRBD1 (6 bases). Trimming took 0 bases from V and 1 from J, leaving 12 bases between them. Germline V gene lookup returns CDR1 LGHNA and CDR2 YSLEER. The CDR3 sequence is 16 residues long. The CDR3 region has the DNA TGCGCCAGCAGCCAAGATACCTTACAGGGTAACTATGGCTACACCTTC. The encoded protein is CASSQDTLQGNYGYTF.

On this clone: At the DNA level, this CDR3 is encoded by other sequences in the same sample as well. The CDR3 DNA is TGTGCCAGCAGCGTAGCTAGCGGGGGGGTTTACGAGCAGTACTTC. Translating it yields CASSVASGGVYEQYF. The chain has TRBV9 and TRBJ2-7; 12 bases match TRBD2. After removal of 0 bases from V and 4 bases from J, the junction contained 2 bases not matched to a gene. Germline values: CDR1 SGDLS, CDR2 YYNGEE. The CDR3 covers 15 residues.

The chain joins TRBV5-6 to TRBJ2-1, with 9 bases identical to TRBD2. V shed 2 bases, J shed 3 bases, and the junction held 6 bases outside the gene matches. The CDR3 runs 16 residues. The germline V gene has CDR1 SGHDT and CDR2 YYEEEE. The CDR3 here is CASSFYGGRVYNEQFF. The CDR3 DNA is TGTGCCAGCAGCTTCTATGGCGGGAGGGTCTACAATGAGCAGTTCTTC.

The V gene is TRBV19, the J gene TRBJ1-1; D is undetermined. The CDR3 covers 13 residues. Looked up from germline, CDR1 is LNHDA and CDR2 is SQIVND (reference sequence). V gave up 4 bases and J gave up 4 bases, with 10 bases separating them. CDR3 nucleotides: TGTGCCAGTAGTAATTTGGGGAGCACTGAAGCTTTCTTT. Translated, it gives CASSNLGSTEAFF.

The CDR3: CASSLEVAGEQYF. DNA of the CDR3: TGCGCCAGCAGCCTAGAGGTGGCGGGAGAGCAGTACTTC. V usage is TRBV4-1 and J usage is TRBJ2-7, with D perhaps matching TRBD2 (6 bases). This CDR3 contains 13 residues. Per the germline V gene, CDR1 is MGHRA and CDR2 is YSYEKL. Between the trimmed V and J ends, which lost 4 bases and 7 bases, there was a span of 14 bases.

This sequence joins TRBV6-2 or TRBV6-3 and TRBJ1-6; 8 bases are shared with TRBD1. The germline V gene has CDR1 MNHEY and CDR2 SVGEGT. There are 18 residues in the CDR3. Trimming cost V 6 bases and J 6 bases; bases outside gene matches: 16. CDR3 DNA: TGTGCCAGCAGCAAACTGTGGGCCAGGGGGCATCTTAATTCACCCCTCCACTTT. This translates into CASSKLWARGHLNSPLHF.

The chain recombines TRBV7-2 with TRBJ2-4; D is perhaps TRBD2 (7 bases). CDR3 size: 19 residues. Germline CDR1 is SGHTA and CDR2 is FQGNSA. Deletions cut 5 bases from V and 0 bases from J, with 23 bases between. Here the CDR3 DNA reads TGTGCCAGCAGCCCTAGGGGGAGGGGAAGGACTCTAGCCAAAAACATTCAGTACTTC. Its protein is CASSPRGRGRTLAKNIQYF.

The chain combines TRBV11-2 with TRBJ2-3; TRBD2 matches 8 bases. V lost 5 bases and J lost 2; bases outside the gene matches: 12. The CDR3 loop spans 17 amino acids. From germline, CDR1 is SGHAT and CDR2 FQNNGV. CDR3 in amino acids: CASSPQGAGGLTDTQYF. CDR3 in DNA: TGTGCCAGCAGCCCCCAAGGGGCGGGGGGACTCACAGATACGCAGTATTTT. Together with reference TRBV11-2 and TRBJ2-3, the CDR3 gives the full variable domain: EAGVAQSPRYKIIEKRQSVAFWCNPISGHATLYWYQQILGQGPKLLIQFQNNGVVDDSQLPKDRFSAERLKGVDSTLKIQPAKLEDSAVYLCASSPQGAGGLTDTQYFGPGTRLTVL.

The chain couples TRBV19 to TRBJ2-1, with 8 bases aligning to TRBD2. The germline gives CDR1 LNHDA, CDR2 SQIVND (reference sequence). V was clipped by 6 bases and J by 0 bases; unmatched bases: 10. The CDR3 loop spans 17 amino acids. This chain's CDR3 is CASSKNPLADSYNEQFF. CDR3 DNA sequence: TGTGCCAGTAGCAAAAACCCACTAGCGGACTCCTACAATGAGCAGTTCTTC.

This clone has ten or more counts. The genes are TRBV24-1 and TRBJ1-2; D not certain. The CDR3 is made up of 13 amino acids. CDR1 is KGHDR and CDR2 is SFDVKD in the germline V gene. V lost 0 bases and J lost 8, with 9 bases in between. Here the CDR3 reads CATSDLVGKGYTF. CDR3 coding DNA: TGTGCCACCAGTGATTTGGTCGGGAAAGGCTACACCTTC.

The chain combines TRBV7-3 with TRBJ2-3; D unclear. This CDR3 is 13 amino acids long. Germline CDR1 reads SGHTA; CDR2 reads FQGTGA. V dropped 5 bases and J dropped 6 bases, with 12 bases sitting between them. CDR3 in amino acids: CASSPLARDTQYF. CDR3 DNA: TGTGCCAGCAGCCCACTTGCCCGCGATACGCAGTATTTT.

The V gene is TRBV19, the J gene TRBJ1-2, with TRBD1 identical over 7 bases. CDR1 and CDR2 (germline): LNHDA, SQIVND (reference sequence). This CDR3 has 13 residues. V dropped 10 bases and J dropped 2; count of bases not matched to a gene: 7. The CDR3 spells CATQLTGNYGYTF. DNA for the CDR3: TGTGCCACCCAACTGACAGGGAACTATGGCTACACCTTC.

The chain uses TRBV4-1 and TRBJ1-2; D is undetermined. V lost 0 bases and J 3 bases, leaving 11 bases between the germline ends. CDR3 size: 15 residues. CDR1 and CDR2 (germline): MGHRA, YSYEKL. CDR3 nucleotides: TGCGCCAGCAGCCAAGATCCGGGTTCGGACTATGGCTACACCTTC. Translated, it gives CASSQDPGSDYGYTF.

The chain couples TRBV4-1 to TRBJ1-1; maybe TRBD1 (6 bases). From germline, CDR1 is MGHRA and CDR2 YSYEKL. With 3 bases removed from V and 6 bases from J, the gap between germline ends came to 14 bases. The CDR3 totals 14 residues. CDR3 sequence: CASSHGLGQPEAFF. CDR3 DNA sequence: TGCGCCAGCAGCCACGGACTTGGACAGCCTGAAGCTTTCTTT.

This clone has just one count. The gene calls are TRBV3-1 (or the pseudogene TRBV3-2) and TRBJ1-6; 7 bases agree with TRBD1. Trimming at V came to 3 bases and at J to 4 bases, leaving 9 bases not matched to a gene. From germline, CDR1 is LGHDT and CDR2 YNNKEL (reference sequence). The CDR3 contains 17 residues. The CDR3 DNA sequence: TGTGCCAGCAGCCACGAGACAGGGACTTTTTATAATTCACCCCTCCACTTT. Protein: CASSHETGTFYNSPLHF.

The chain has TRBV5-1 and TRBJ2-2; maybe TRBD2 (5 bases). V was shortened by 4 bases and J by 4 bases, with 17 bases between the two germline ends. CDR1 is SGHRS and CDR2 is YFSETQ in the germline V gene. The CDR3 loop spans 16 amino acids. DNA of the CDR3: TGCGCCAGCAGCCCCGGACTGGACCGTATCACCGGGGAGCTGTTTTTT. It codes for CASSPGLDRITGELFF. Filled out from reference TRBV5-1 and TRBJ2-2, the complete variable domain reads KAGVTQTPRYLIKTRGQQVTLSCSPISGHRSVSWYQQTPGQGLQFLFEYFSETQRNKGNFPGRFSGRQFSNSRSEMNVSTLELGDSALYLCASSPGLDRITGELFFGEGSRLTVL.

The J gene is TRBJ1-3, the V gene TRBV18; unclear D gene. This CDR3 region has 12 residues. Trimming left V 2 bases short and J 10 bases short, with 9 bases between. Looked up from germline, CDR1 is KGHSH and CDR2 is LQKENI. The CDR3 reads CASSPDSGTIYF. The DNA of the CDR3 is TGTGCCAGCTCACCAGACTCGGGGACCATATATTTT.